Listed below are T cell receptor beta chains from one sample, sequenced in a study of cytomegalovirus exposure and HLA in healthy donors. The protocol was immunoSEQ multiplex PCR, while the TCRdb copy is restricted to in-frame clones and leaves out a portion. Here the sample spans some 170,000 clones, roughly four fifths being singletons. Sequencing input: PBMCs. Receptors were obtained from a woman in her twenties or thirties in good health and CMV-seronegative. Each CDR3 is given with its conserved first and last residue.

>TRBV28|13
CASSLYSNQPQHF
>TRBV28|13
CASTLRGATEAFF
>TRBV27|16
CASSLLVSGRTGELFF
>TRBV13|18
CASSLRASGGVSSYEQYF
>TRBV27|14
CASSLGLSPYEQYF
>TRBV7-9|13
CASSLLAFDEQYF
>TRBV4-1|16
CASSQVAQGISNEQFF
>TRBV4-3|16
CASSQIAFGSTDTQYF
>TRBV7-9|16
CASSLGDRGIQETQYF
>TRBV2|16
CASGRDRVQISYEQYF
>TRBV2|16
CASTLGGTQYNYGYTF
>TRBV7-9|15
CASSFDWGGSYEQYF
>TRBV7-2|18
CASSLGTGGTKGAYGYTF
>TRBV7-2|16
CASSSPLAASYNEQFF
>TRBV27|14
CASRTSGGSNEQYF
>TRBV28|15
CASSRRQRGSYEQYF
>TRBV5-6|14
CASSSVRSTDTQYF
>TRBV19|14
CASSISRGDQPQHF
>TRBV4-1|14
CASSQDRGGNEQFF
>TRBV4-1|16
CASSEGQGAGIETQYF